This TCR beta chain was retrieved from a study of OX40 agonist ivuxolimab in advanced cancers. Study summary: Patients were dosed with the agonistic anti-OX40 (CD134) antibody ivuxolimab. Patients in the trial were receiving intravenous ivuxolimab every 2 weeks, at doses of 0.01 to 10 mg/kg. Of mixed ages from about 20 to 80 and averaging approximately 60 years, the group was almost 85% male.

This clone was recorded only once. The table came from immunoSEQ multiplex PCR; TCRdb's copy has only in-frame clones and leaves some out. The sample lists just over 60,000 clones, roughly 90% occurring once. Germline V gene sequence: CDR1 SGHRS, CDR2 YFSETQ. This CDR3 is built from 16 residues. The V and J ends lost 0 bases and 8 bases respectively, with 18 bases between them. The V and J genes are TRBV5-1 and TRBJ2-1; D gene ambiguous. The sample in question was CD4+ or CD8+ T cells sorted from blood, obtained in a trial of the OX40 agonist ivuxolimab. This TCR was recovered from an adult with an advanced solid tumor such as melanoma, head and neck, liver or kidney cancer. Written as DNA, the CDR3 is TGCGCCAGCAGCTTGGCCGTAAAAGAACAGATATATGAGCAGTTCTTC. Amino acid sequence: CASSLAVKEQIYEQFF.